Shown below are 32 T cell receptor beta chains from a single sample sequenced in a study of radiation and T cells in renal cell carcinoma. Sample time point: blood 4 weeks post-SBRT, at nephrectomy. Indicated treatment: 15 Gy SBRT to primary tumor, nephrectomy 4 weeks later. Data came from immunoSEQ multiplex PCR; TCRdb stores just in-frame clones and leaves some out. This sample carries 60,000 to 75,000 clones, approximately 80% of them seen once, and the ten largest clones take about 6.4%. This specimen consisted of blood, obtained from a patient whose treatment included radiotherapy and nephrectomy. These TCRs come from a man aged 60 to 75 with renal cell carcinoma.

The chain combines TRBV13 with TRBJ2-5; perhaps D is TRBD1 or TRBD2 (5 bases each). The length of the CDR3 is 16 residues. Germline CDR1 and CDR2: PRHDT and FYEKMQ (reference sequence). Deletions cut 2 bases from V and 11 bases from J, with 24 bases between. CDR3 amino acids: CASSLSRDQVGFEQYF. Here the CDR3 DNA reads TGTGCCAGCAGCTTAAGCCGGGACCAGGTGGGATTTGAGCAGTACTTC.

The chain couples TRBV6-4 to TRBJ2-1; D is undetermined. Germline CDR1 reads MRHNA; CDR2 reads SNTAGT. CDR3 length equals 13 residues. V was pared by 1 base and J by 2 bases, with 3 bases between. The CDR3 DNA reads as TGTGCCAGCAGTGACTTGGCCTACAATGAGCAGTTCTTC. This encodes CASSDLAYNEQFF.

V usage is TRBV19 and J usage is TRBJ1-4; weak D call: TRBD1 (5 bases). The CDR3 loop spans 16 amino acids. The V gene lost 5 bases and the J gene lost 3 bases, with 16 bases spanning the gap. Germline lookup yields CDR1 LNHDA and CDR2 SQIVND (reference sequence). CDR3 region: CASSSEGLVANEKLFF. Here the CDR3 DNA reads TGTGCCAGTAGTTCCGAGGGGTTAGTAGCTAATGAAAAACTGTTTTTT.

The chain uses TRBV6-5 and TRBJ2-1, with D unclear. Germline V gene sequence: CDR1 MNHEY, CDR2 SVGAGI. The CDR3 contains 15 residues. V lost 2 bases to trimming and J lost 5 bases, with 13 bases between them. DNA for the CDR3: TGTGCCAGCAGTTACAGGGCATTTGCCAACAATGAGCAGTTCTTC. Encoded protein: CASSYRAFANNEQFF.

The CDR3 loop is CASSSVRWAGGPDTQYF. Here the CDR3 DNA reads TGTGCCAGCAGCTCAGTCAGATGGGCGGGGGGGCCAGATACGCAGTATTTT. The J gene is TRBJ2-3, the V gene TRBV7-8; 9 bases are shared with TRBD2. V lost 4 bases, J lost 4 bases, and 12 bases stayed unmatched. There are 17 residues in the CDR3. CDR1 and CDR2 (germline): SGHVS, FQNEAQ.

The chain uses TRBV6-1 and TRBJ2-3; D unclear. Germline V gene sequence: CDR1 MNHNS, CDR2 SASEGT. The CDR3 length is 12 residues. Deletions cut 1 base from V and 8 bases from J, with 7 bases between. The CDR3 spells CASSEDGRTQYF. The CDR3 bases are TGTGCCAGCAGTGAAGATGGGCGTACGCAGTATTTT.

J is TRBJ1-1 and V is TRBV6-5; TRBD1 agrees at 8 bases. The V gene's germline CDR1 is MNHEY and CDR2 SVGAGI. J was trimmed by 5 bases and V by 2 bases; bases with no gene match: 7. This CDR3 has 15 amino acids. The DNA for the CDR3 is TGTGCCAGCAGTTACCCCGGACAGGGAGGAACTGAAGCTTTCTTT. This gives the protein CASSYPGQGGTEAFF.

V usage is TRBV11-2 and J usage is TRBJ1-4; D is undetermined. The length of the CDR3 is 13 residues. Germline V gene data show CDR1 as SGHAT and CDR2 as FQNNGV. The V end was cut by 4 bases, the J end by 8 bases, with 11 bases between. CDR3 coding DNA: TGTGCCAGCAGCTCCTCCTCACTCGAAAAACTGTTTTTT. This translates into CASSSSSLEKLFF.

This clone was picked up one time. The rearrangement uses TRBV12-5 and TRBJ1-1; D might be TRBD1 (6 bases). The CDR3 runs 15 residues. The V gene's germline CDR1 is LGHNT and CDR2 FRNRAP. Trimming took off 2 bases at V and 0 bases at J, with 10 bases between the two ends. CDR3 sequence: CASGLRGVVNTEAFF. DNA of the CDR3: TGTGCTAGTGGTTTGAGGGGGGTGGTGAACACTGAAGCTTTCTTT.

This chain joins TRBV30 and TRBJ2-2; no definite D call. V was cut by 1 base and J by 7 bases, with 7 bases left in between. Germline values: CDR1 GTSNPN, CDR2 SVGIG (reference sequence). The CDR3 is 12 amino acids. The CDR3 nucleotides are TGTGCCTGGAGTGGGACCGACGGGGAGCTGTTTTTT. This gives the protein CAWSGTDGELFF. Based on the CDR3 plus reference TRBV30 and TRBJ2-2, the full variable domain is SQTIHQWPATLVQPVGSPLSLECTVEGTSNPNLYWYRQAAGRGLQLLFYSVGIGQISSEVPQNLSASRPQDRQFILSSKKLLLSDSGFYLCAWSGTDGELFFGEGSRLTVL.

The chain couples TRBV5-1 to TRBJ2-3, with 7 positions matching TRBD2. V gave up 4 bases and J gave up 0 bases; unmatched junction bases: 8. CDR1 and CDR2 (germline): SGHRS, YFSETQ. The CDR3 extends over 16 amino acids. In DNA, the CDR3 is TGCGCCAGCAGCCCGGGTGGTAGCGGGAGCACAGATACGCAGTATTTT. Translation gives CASSPGGSGSTDTQYF.

The chain links TRBV5-6 to TRBJ2-5, with no clear D. V shed 0 bases and J shed 1 base, with 7 bases lying between them. Germline V gene sequence: CDR1 SGHDT, CDR2 YYEEEE. This CDR3 is built from 14 residues. CDR3 sequence: CASSLVPSQETQYF. The CDR3 nucleotides are TGTGCCAGCAGCTTGGTCCCTAGCCAAGAGACCCAGTACTTC.

This clone has more than one count but fewer than ten. The J gene is TRBJ2-7, the V gene TRBV9; D is unresolved. The germline V and J ends were trimmed by 0 bases and 4 bases, with 14 bases remaining between them. This CDR3 spans 15 amino acids. CDR1 is SGDLS, CDR2 YYNGEE, per germline. CDR3 bases: TGTGCCAGCAGCGTAGAAGGCGTCAATCAATACGAGCAGTACTTC. It is translated as CASSVEGVNQYEQYF.

V gene TRBV7-2 combines with J gene TRBJ2-5; no firm D call. Looked up from germline, CDR1 is SGHTA and CDR2 is FQGNSA. Deletions cut 1 base from V and 4 bases from J, with 13 bases between. This CDR3 contains 15 residues. This chain's CDR3 is CASSLGGGIGETQYF. The CDR3 DNA sequence: TGTGCCAGCAGCTTAGGGGGTGGGATTGGAGAGACCCAGTACTTC.

This chain joins TRBV6-5 and TRBJ2-1, with 9 bases identical to TRBD1. The CDR3 contains 14 residues. The trim removed 2 bases at V and 7 bases at J, leaving 3 bases unmatched. Germline assignment: CDR1 MNHEY and CDR2 SVGAGI. The CDR3 region is CASSYTTGGNEQFF. The CDR3 bases are TGTGCCAGCAGTTACACGACAGGGGGGAATGAGCAGTTCTTC.

The chain uses TRBV11-2 and TRBJ1-2; TRBD1 might be the D (5 bases). The CDR3 loop spans 16 amino acids. With 6 bases removed from V and 8 bases from J, the gap between germline ends came to 25 bases. Germline lookup yields CDR1 SGHAT and CDR2 FQNNGV. The CDR3 loop reads CASSPIGQSARGGYTF. DNA of the CDR3: TGTGCCAGCAGTCCAATTGGACAATCGGCGAGAGGAGGCTACACCTTC.

The rearrangement uses TRBV30 and TRBJ2-2, with TRBD2 as a possible D gene (6 bases). This CDR3 is built from 19 residues. Germline V lookup: CDR1 GTSNPN, CDR2 SVGIG (reference sequence). The V end lost 2 bases, the J end lost 5 bases, and 27 bases lay between the germline ends. The CDR3 DNA follows: TGTGCCTGGAGTTACTATACGGGCCAGTATGGCGGGGCGACCGGGGAGCTGTTTTTT. Translation: CAWSYYTGQYGGATGELFF.

The chain carries TRBV7-9 and TRBJ2-3; tentatively, D is TRBD1 (5 bases). Germline CDR1 reads SEHNR; CDR2 reads FQNEAQ (reference sequence). V lost 1 base and J 5 bases, leaving 22 bases between the germline ends. The CDR3 runs to 18 residues. CDR3 nucleotides: TGTGCCAGCAGCTTAGTAAGGGGTTCCCGCGATTCTGAAGATACGCAGTATTTT. Its protein is CASSLVRGSRDSEDTQYF.

The V and J genes are TRBV6-1 and TRBJ2-5, with TRBD2 identical over 14 bases. CDR3 length: 18 residues. Germline CDR1 is MNHNS and CDR2 is SASEGT. Losses at the gene ends were 2 bases for V and 3 bases for J; bases not matched to a gene: 8. The DNA for the CDR3 is TGTGCCAGCAGTGAACCGGGACTAGCGGGAGTAGTAGAAGAGACCCAGTACTTC. This encodes CASSEPGLAGVVEETQYF.

The chain joins TRBV7-6 to TRBJ2-7; D call uncertain. The CDR3 contains 12 residues. CDR1 and CDR2 from the germline V gene are SGHVS and FNYEAQ. V was pared by 3 bases and J by 6 bases, with 9 bases between. The chain's CDR3 is CASSFSLGEQYF. The CDR3 bases are TGTGCCAGCAGCTTTTCCCTGGGCGAGCAGTACTTC.

This chain links TRBV7-2 with TRBJ2-5; a possible D gene is TRBD2 (6 bases). Germline V lookup: CDR1 SGHTA, CDR2 FQGNSA. V was pared by 6 bases and J by 5 bases, with 19 bases between. The CDR3 is 15 amino acids. CDR3 DNA: TGTGCCAGCAGGGGCACGGGCGGGGACGGCGAGACCCAGTACTTC. It codes for CASRGTGGDGETQYF.

This chain uses TRBV6-6 with TRBJ2-7; 10 bases align to TRBD2. The CDR3 extends over 15 amino acids. The germline V gene has CDR1 MNHNY and CDR2 SVGAGI (reference sequence). The trim removed 6 bases at V and 4 bases at J, leaving 9 bases unmatched. In DNA, the CDR3 is TGTGCCAGCAGGCCTGACAGCGGGAGGGTTTACGAGCAGTACGTC. Protein product: CASRPDSGRVYEQYV.

The genes are TRBV4-3 and TRBJ1-4; D gene ambiguous. V was clipped by 2 bases and J by 8 bases, with 9 bases between them. CDR3 size: 13 residues. CDR1 and CDR2 from the germline V gene are LGHNA and YSLEER. The CDR3 region has the DNA TGCGCCAGCAGCCAAATGATAGGAGAAAAACTGTTTTTT. Its protein is CASSQMIGEKLFF.

This clone was detected only a few times. The chain has TRBV7-2 and TRBJ2-5; D gene uncertain. Germline assignment: CDR1 SGHTA and CDR2 FQGNSA. Trimming took 5 bases from V and 5 from J, leaving 12 bases between them. The CDR3 spans 13 residues. This chain's CDR3 is CASSISPGETQYF. In nucleotides, the CDR3 is TGTGCCAGCAGCATTAGTCCCGGGGAGACCCAGTACTTC.

The V gene is TRBV19, the J gene TRBJ1-2; D is unresolved. V was trimmed by 4 bases and J by 4 bases, leaving 13 bases between them. Germline-derived CDR1 and CDR2 are LNHDA and SQIVND (reference sequence). There are 14 residues in the CDR3. DNA for the CDR3: TGTGCCAGTAGTAATATAGGAGGGTCCTATGGCTACACCTTC. It codes for CASSNIGGSYGYTF.

Written as DNA, the CDR3 is TGTGCCAGCAGCTTAGATCTGCCCGGGAACTATGGCTACACCTTC. It yields the protein CASSLDLPGNYGYTF. The chain couples TRBV11-2 to TRBJ1-2; D is uncertain. The CDR3 covers 15 residues. V gave up 0 bases and J gave up 2 bases, with 10 bases separating them. From germline, CDR1 is SGHAT and CDR2 FQNNGV.

V is TRBV7-2 and J is TRBJ1-5; D ambiguous. The germline gives CDR1 SGHTA, CDR2 FQGNSA. V was cut by 1 base and J by 2 bases, with 6 bases left in between. This CDR3 contains 14 residues. The CDR3 here is CASSLGVGNQPQHF. CDR3 sequence (DNA): TGTGCCAGCAGCTTAGGGGTGGGCAATCAGCCCCAGCATTTT. Complete variable domain (other parts from reference TRBV7-2 and TRBJ1-5): GAGVSQSPSNKVTEKGKDVELRCDPISGHTALYWYRQSLGQGLEFLIYFQGNSAPDKSGLPSDRFSAERTGGSVSTLTIQRTQQEDSAVYLCASSLGVGNQPQHFGDGTRLSIL.

J is TRBJ1-2 and V is TRBV27, with a possible D match to TRBD1 (6 bases). The V end lost 6 bases, the J end lost 5 bases, and 10 bases lay between the germline ends. Germline CDR1 and CDR2: MNHEY and SMNVEV (reference sequence). This CDR3 is 12 amino acids long. In nucleotides, the CDR3 is TGTGCCAGCAGCGACAGGTTTTATGGCTACACCTTC. It specifies CASSDRFYGYTF.

V gene TRBV5-4 combines with J gene TRBJ2-3, with 8 bases aligning to TRBD2. V shed 4 bases and J 4 bases; nucleotides not matched to a gene: 17. Germline CDR1 reads SGHNT; CDR2 reads YYREEE (reference sequence). This CDR3 region has 18 residues. The CDR3 DNA sequence: TGTGCCAGCAGCCCGTGGGCAGCGGGAGTGATTTCGGCAGATACGCAGTATTTT. Translating it yields CASSPWAAGVISADTQYF.

The chain has TRBV11-2 and TRBJ2-3; D is unresolved. Trimming removed 4 bases from V and 8 bases from J, with 16 bases in between. Germline V lookup: CDR1 SGHAT, CDR2 FQNNGV. The CDR3 sequence is 14 residues long. The CDR3, as DNA: TGTGCCAGCAGCTCCGTCGGCGCGTTAGGTACGCAGTATTTT. Its protein product is CASSSVGALGTQYF. The whole variable domain, filled in from reference TRBV11-2 and TRBJ2-3, reads EAGVAQSPRYKIIEKRQSVAFWCNPISGHATLYWYQQILGQGPKLLIQFQNNGVVDDSQLPKDRFSAERLKGVDSTLKIQPAKLEDSAVYLCASSSVGALGTQYFGPGTRLTVL.

The chain employs TRBV6-1 and TRBJ2-7, with 8 bases that match TRBD1. From germline, CDR1 is MNHNS and CDR2 SASEGT. The CDR3 totals 16 residues. With 3 bases clipped from V and 4 bases from J, the junction kept 11 bases outside the gene matches. In nucleotides, the CDR3 is TGTGCCAGCAGTGATTTAGGGCAGGGGGCTACTTACGAGCAGTACGTC. It translates to CASSDLGQGATYEQYV.

The V and J genes are TRBV13 and TRBJ2-7, with no clear D. The CDR3 consists of 14 residues. Deletions cut 0 bases from V and 2 bases from J, with 8 bases between. In germline, CDR1 is PRHDT, CDR2 FYEKMQ (reference sequence). The CDR3, as DNA: TGTGCCAGCAGCTTAGGCGTAAGGCCCTACGAGCAGTACTTC. Amino acids: CASSLGVRPYEQYF.